This TCR beta chain appears in the sequencing data of a study of blood T cell repertoires in COVID-19. On the study more broadly: Spain, Italy and the United States supplied samples that represented acute and convalescent COVID-19.

Participants spanned ages about 18 to 90 years and resided in about 25 US areas. The study counted Cohort 3 donors as recovered given two negative PCRs, clearance, or symptom resolution. The germline gives CDR1 SEHNR, CDR2 FQNEAQ (reference sequence). The CDR3 is made up of 16 amino acids. Trimming stripped 0 bases from V and 2 bases from J, with 13 bases between. Sequenced by immunoSEQ multiplex PCR; TCRdb stores in-frame clones only, minus some. The table lists over 200,000 clones, just over 85% of them singletons. V usage is TRBV7-9 and J usage is TRBJ1-2; D not resolved. The receptor was isolated from a man between 18 and 29 years old who had recovered from COVID-19. Sequences were obtained from PBMCs or T cells enriched from blood (not recorded which). CDR3 in DNA: TGTGCCAGCAGCTTAGCGGCCGAGGAGGCGAACTATGGCTACACCTTC. This encodes CASSLAAEEANYGYTF. Drawing the rest from reference TRBV7-9 and TRBJ1-2, the complete variable domain is DTGVSQNPRHKITKRGQNVTFRCDPISEHNRLYWYRQTLGQGPEFLTYFQNEAQLEKSRLLSDRFSAERPKGSFSTLEIQRTEQGDSAMYLCASSLAAEEANYGYTFGSGTRLTVV.